The rows below give T cell receptor beta chains drawn from one sample of a study of vaccination and CD4 T cells after COVID-19. No cognate antigen is known for these TCRs. TCRdb recomputed calls from the PCR reads with MiXCR, one row per CDR3 protein. The table records 20,000 or so distinct CDR3 sequences, 55% to 70% of them present only once. The sample here was CD4+ T cells from blood, cultured in vitro, taken after SARS-CoV-2 vaccination. These receptors all stem from a human donor who had recovered from COVID-19. Each CDR3 is given with its conserved first and last residue. Each record gives: CDR3 protein, CDR3 DNA, D gene, J gene, V gene, clone size. D genes are given only for firm matches. Some rows mark clone size as missing; the rest say once, few, many or name a class of expanded clone.

CASSLINSNQPQHF | TGTGCCAGCAGCTTAATCAATAGCAATCAGCCCCAGCATTTT | . | TRBJ1-5 | TRBV7-2 | .
CASRPTVNYGYTF | TGTGCCAGCAGGCCGACGGTGAACTATGGCTACACCTTC | . | TRBJ1-2 | TRBV6-2/TRBV6-3 | .
CASSPIRQGQETQYF | TGTGCCAGCAGCCCAATTAGACAGGGCCAAGAGACCCAGTACTTC | TRBD1 | TRBJ2-5 | TRBV7-2 | .
CASSLISGLAATGELFF | TGCGCCAGCAGCTTAATATCGGGACTAGCGGCCACCGGGGAGCTGTTTTTT | TRBD2 | TRBJ2-2 | TRBV5-1 | .
CASSLLAAGAYGYTF | TGTGCCAGCAGTTTATTAGCGGCGGGGGCCTATGGCTACACCTTC | . | TRBJ1-2 | TRBV27 | .
CASSVGTGTSFGNQPQHF | TGTGCCAGCAGTGTCGGGACAGGGACGTCGTTTGGCAATCAGCCCCAGCATTTT | TRBD1 | TRBJ1-5 | TRBV2 | .
CASSIGQGAGNEQFF | TGTGCCAGCAGTATTGGACAGGGGGCTGGGAATGAGCAGTTCTTC | TRBD1 | TRBJ2-1 | TRBV6-4 | medium-sized
CASSYPQGGRTDTQYF | TGTGCCAGCAGTTACCCGCAGGGGGGTCGCACAGATACGCAGTATTTT | . | TRBJ2-3 | TRBV6-5 | .
CASSLELTGSGYTF | TGTGCCAGCAGCTTAGAGCTAACAGGGAGTGGCTACACCTTC | . | TRBJ1-2 | TRBV11-2 | .
CASSLGGDSYGYTF | TGCGCCAGCAGCTTGGGTGGGGATTCCTATGGCTACACCTTC | . | TRBJ1-2 | TRBV5-1 | .
CASSSGEGRNQPQHF | TGTGCCAGCAGCTCAGGAGAGGGACGCAATCAGCCCCAGCATTTT | . | TRBJ1-5 | TRBV4-2 | .
CSARDREVSGNTIYF | TGCAGTGCTCGGGACAGGGAGGTCTCTGGAAACACCATATATTTT | TRBD1 | TRBJ1-3 | TRBV20-1 | few
CAWSAGQGVWPQHF | TGTGCCTGGAGTGCAGGACAGGGAGTCTGGCCCCAGCATTTT | TRBD1 | TRBJ1-5 | TRBV30 | .
CASSLSRDGYTF | TGTGCCAGCAGCTTGAGTCGGGATGGCTACACCTTC | . | TRBJ1-2 | TRBV5-8 | .
CATARGNTDTQYF | TGTGCCACGGCCAGGGGAAACACAGATACGCAGTATTTT | . | TRBJ2-3 | TRBV24-1 | few
CASSPRQGPFNTEAFF | TGTGCCAGCAGCCCCCGACAGGGCCCCTTTAACACTGAAGCTTTCTTT | TRBD1 | TRBJ1-1 | TRBV7-2 | .
CASSLQGVGNQPQHF | TGTGCCAGCAGCTTACAGGGGGTTGGCAATCAGCCCCAGCATTTT | TRBD1 | TRBJ1-5 | TRBV7-7 | .
CASSPPGQGVFGTEAFF | TGTGCCAGCAGTCCGCCGGGACAGGGGGTATTTGGCACTGAAGCTTTCTTT | TRBD1 | TRBJ1-1 | TRBV6-1 | .
CAISRGQGNTGELFF | TGTGCCATCAGTCGAGGACAGGGGAACACCGGGGAGCTGTTTTTT | TRBD1 | TRBJ2-2 | TRBV10-3 | .
CASSRQGGETQYF | TGTGCCAGTAGCCGACAGGGCGGAGAGACCCAGTACTTC | TRBD1 | TRBJ2-5 | TRBV19 | .
CATSRVGGGTDTQYF | TGTGCCACCAGCAGAGTCGGGGGGGGCACAGATACGCAGTATTTT | TRBD2 | TRBJ2-3 | TRBV15 | few
CASSPRDGSYEQYF | TGTGCCAGCTCACCAAGGGACGGAAGCTACGAGCAGTACTTC | . | TRBJ2-7 | TRBV18 | .
CASSLGRRGVLSYGYTF | TGTGCCAGCAGCTTAGGCCGCAGGGGTGTACTCAGCTATGGCTACACCTTC | . | TRBJ1-2 | TRBV11-2 | few
CASSSHLRVYEQYF | TGTGCCAGCAGCTCCCATTTACGGGTCTACGAGCAGTACTTC | . | TRBJ2-7 | TRBV7-8 | .
CASSSGHRNTEAFF | TGTGCCAGTAGTTCTGGACACAGGAACACTGAAGCTTTCTTT | . | TRBJ1-1 | TRBV19 | few
CASSLWQGAGYGYTF | TGTGCCAGCAGTTTATGGCAGGGCGCTGGCTATGGCTACACCTTC | . | TRBJ1-2 | TRBV12-3/TRBV12-4 | .
CASSPGGVGVQETQYF | TGTGCCAGCAGTCCCGGGGGAGTGGGAGTCCAAGAGACCCAGTACTTC | . | TRBJ2-5 | TRBV28 | .
CASSHGGTDTQYF | TGTGCCAGCTCCCACGGAGGCACAGATACGCAGTATTTT | . | TRBJ2-3 | TRBV6-1 | few
CASSSTHQYYGYTF | TGTGCCAGCAGCTCGACACATCAGTACTATGGCTACACCTTC | . | TRBJ1-2 | TRBV7-2 | few
CASSVESYQPQHF | TGTGCCAGCAGCGTCGAGAGTTATCAGCCCCAGCATTTT | . | TRBJ1-5 | TRBV6-1 | few
CASSYSPSYEQYF | TGTGCCAGCAGCTACTCCCCCTCCTACGAGCAGTACTTC | . | TRBJ2-7 | TRBV6-2/TRBV6-3 | .
CSARRAGGTDTQYF | TGCAGTGCTAGAAGAGCGGGAGGAACAGATACGCAGTATTTT | TRBD2 | TRBJ2-3 | TRBV20-1 | .
CASSQDFGTTYGYTF | TGCGCCAGCAGCCAAGATTTCGGCACCACGTATGGCTACACCTTC | . | TRBJ1-2 | TRBV4-3 | .
CASSPLLTGTADTGELFF | TGCGCCAGCAGCCCCCTACTTACCGGGACAGCTGACACCGGGGAGCTGTTTTTT | TRBD1 | TRBJ2-2 | TRBV4-1 | .
CASSPDRHHGELFF | TGTGCCAGCTCACCGGACAGGCATCACGGGGAGCTGTTTTTT | TRBD1 | TRBJ2-2 | TRBV18 | once
CATSRKVNTEAFF | TGTGCCACCAGTAGGAAAGTTAACACTGAAGCTTTCTTT | . | TRBJ1-1 | TRBV15 | few
CASSTRWGAGGLFF | TGTGCCAGCAGCACCCGATGGGGGGCAGGGGGGCTGTTTTTT | . | TRBJ2-2 | TRBV7-2 | .
CASSQVAGLNTEAFF | TGTGCCAGCAGCCAAGTCGCGGGGTTAAACACTGAAGCTTTCTTT | . | TRBJ1-1 | TRBV4-2 | .
CASSSPGGLNYGYTF | TGTGCCAGCAGCTCCCCAGGGGGCTTAAACTATGGCTACACCTTC | TRBD1 | TRBJ1-2 | TRBV5-4 | .
CASSEATGNTEAFF | TGTGCCAGCAGTGAAGCGACGGGAAACACTGAAGCTTTCTTT | . | TRBJ1-1 | TRBV6-1 | .
CASSPTGDTGNTIYF | TGTGCCAGCAGCCCTACAGGGGATACTGGAAACACCATATATTTT | TRBD1 | TRBJ1-3 | TRBV6-1 | .
CASRFSNQPQHF | TGTGCCAGCAGATTTAGCAATCAGCCCCAGCATTTT | . | TRBJ1-5 | TRBV28 | .
CASSQRGQVKQPQHF | TGTGCCAGTAGTCAACGGGGGCAGGTTAAGCAGCCCCAGCATTTT | . | TRBJ1-5 | TRBV19 | .
CASADSNYGYTF | TGTGCCAGCGCGGACAGTAACTATGGCTACACCTTC | . | TRBJ1-2 | TRBV6-1 | .
CASRQRAGGATQYF | TGTGCCAGCAGGCAACGGGCGGGAGGAGCAACCCAGTACTTC | TRBD2 | TRBJ2-5 | TRBV6-2/TRBV6-3 | .
CSASSGGGWGTQYF | TGCAGTGCCTCATCGGGGGGAGGGTGGGGTACGCAGTATTTT | TRBD2 | TRBJ2-3 | TRBV20-1 | .
CASSIEVGLGYAPNQPQHF | TGTGCCAGTAGTATAGAGGTTGGATTGGGGTACGCACCCAATCAGCCCCAGCATTTT | . | TRBJ1-5 | TRBV19 | few
CASSHTGQRGTEAFF | TGTGCCAGCAGCCACACCGGACAGCGGGGGACTGAAGCTTTCTTT | . | TRBJ1-1 | TRBV27 | .
CASRIAGGTDTQYF | TGTGCCAGCAGGATAGCTGGAGGTACAGATACGCAGTATTTT | . | TRBJ2-3 | TRBV27 | .
CASSLVVNTEAFF | TGTGCCAGCAGCTTAGTGGTGAACACTGAAGCTTTCTTT | . | TRBJ1-1 | TRBV7-2 | medium-sized
CASSLVDRGLNTEAFF | TGTGCCAGCAGTTTAGTGGACAGGGGGTTGAACACTGAAGCTTTCTTT | TRBD1 | TRBJ1-1 | TRBV27 | .
CATSSRAGGEAFF | TGTGCCACCAGTTCTCGCGCGGGGGGTGAAGCTTTCTTT | . | TRBJ1-1 | TRBV24-1 | .